This T cell receptor beta chain appears in the sequencing data of a study of CXCR3-negative and CXCR3-positive naive CD8 T cells. As for the study in general: Sequencing gave around 140 million TRB reads overall, about 1.5 +/- 0.3 million per library. Study-level findings and limits: For CXCR3-positive naive cells, TRB CDR3s were more hydrophobic than those of CXCR3-negative naive cells. Memory cells showed distinct TRBV-TRBJ patterns, while the two naive subsets matched.

Triplicates of a few hundred thousand cells were sorted from each CD8+ T cell subset. Identification of naive CD8+ T cells rested on CD45RO-CCR7+CD27+CD95- status. In preparing the TRB cDNA libraries, 5' RACE with UMI labels was used. One entry per CDR3 protein, without DNA, is what TCRdb gives after re-calling the 5' RACE reads. The table lists some 130,000 distinct CDR3 sequences. Germline-derived CDR1 and CDR2 are MGHDK and SYGVNS. This CDR3 region has 16 residues. A note on this clonotype: Its target is unknown.

The sequenced material came from naive CXCR3+ CD8+ T cells from blood. Subset reported: CD45RO-CCR7+CD27+CD95- naive CD8+ T cells expressing CXCR3 (TNR3+). The rearrangement uses TRBV25-1 and TRBJ2-3; TCRdb lists TRBD1, though no DNA is available to test this call. The TCR comes from a human donor in good health. Some clones in this sample may be carry-over from other donors' samples. CDR3 sequence: CASSDPPGLDPDTQYF.